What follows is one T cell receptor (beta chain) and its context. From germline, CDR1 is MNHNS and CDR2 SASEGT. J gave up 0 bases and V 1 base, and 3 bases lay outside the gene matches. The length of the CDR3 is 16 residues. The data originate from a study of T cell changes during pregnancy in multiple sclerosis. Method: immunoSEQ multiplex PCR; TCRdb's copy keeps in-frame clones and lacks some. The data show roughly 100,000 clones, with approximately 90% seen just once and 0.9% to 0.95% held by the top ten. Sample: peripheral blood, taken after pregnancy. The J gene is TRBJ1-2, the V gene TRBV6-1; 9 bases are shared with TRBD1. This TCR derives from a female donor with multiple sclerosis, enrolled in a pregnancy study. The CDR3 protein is CASSEVGDRANYGYTF. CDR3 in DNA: TGTGCCAGCAGTGAAGTGGGGGACAGGGCTAACTATGGCTACACCTTC.